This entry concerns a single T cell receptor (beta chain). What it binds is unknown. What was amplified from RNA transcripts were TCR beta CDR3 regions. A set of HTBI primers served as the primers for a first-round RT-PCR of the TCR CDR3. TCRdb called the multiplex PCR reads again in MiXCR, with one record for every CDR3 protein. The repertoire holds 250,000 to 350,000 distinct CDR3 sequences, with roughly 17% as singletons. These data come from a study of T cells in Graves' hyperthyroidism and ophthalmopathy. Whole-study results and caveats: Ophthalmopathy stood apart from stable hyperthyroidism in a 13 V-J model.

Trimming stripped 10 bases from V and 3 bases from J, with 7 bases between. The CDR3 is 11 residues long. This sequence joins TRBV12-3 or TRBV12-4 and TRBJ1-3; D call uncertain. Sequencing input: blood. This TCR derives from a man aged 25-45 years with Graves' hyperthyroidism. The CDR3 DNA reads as TGTGCCATACAGCTTGGAAACACCATATATTTT. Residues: CAIQLGNTIYF.